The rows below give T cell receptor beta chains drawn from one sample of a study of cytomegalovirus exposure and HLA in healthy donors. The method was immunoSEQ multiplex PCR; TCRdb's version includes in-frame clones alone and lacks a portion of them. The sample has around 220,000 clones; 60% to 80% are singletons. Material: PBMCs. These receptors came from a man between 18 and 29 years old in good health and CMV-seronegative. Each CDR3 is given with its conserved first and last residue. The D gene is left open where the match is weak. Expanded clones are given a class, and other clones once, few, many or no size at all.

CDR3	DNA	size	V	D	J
CASSSPGGKDYGYTF	TGTGCCAGCAGCTCCCCGGGAGGGAAAGACTATGGCTACACCTTC	.	TRBV7-2	.	TRBJ1-2
CASSLRGADEQYF	TGTGCCAGCAGTTTAAGGGGCGCGGACGAGCAGTACTTC	.	TRBV27	.	TRBJ2-7
CASSPGTGGPQPQHF	TGTGCCAGCAGTCCCGGGACAGGGGGCCCCCAGCCCCAGCATTTT	.	TRBV28	TRBD1	TRBJ1-5
CASSLSRDRAYKQYF	TGTGCCAGCAGCTTAAGTAGGGACAGGGCTTATAAGCAGTACTTC	once	TRBV11-2	TRBD1	TRBJ2-7
CASSVGQGDQSLAFF	TGTGCCAGCAGCGTAGGTCAGGGGGATCAGTCGTTAGCTTTCTTT	.	TRBV9	TRBD1	TRBJ1-1
CASSLEMAGGNTGELFF	TGTGCCAGCAGCTTAGAGATGGCAGGGGGAAACACCGGGGAGCTGTTTTTT	.	TRBV7-2	TRBD1	TRBJ2-2
CASSSYGQGYTGELFF	TGTGCCAGCAGCTCCTACGGGCAGGGATATACCGGGGAGCTGTTTTTT	once	TRBV7-2	.	TRBJ2-2
CASTGLGTGELFF	TGTGCCAGTACAGGGTTGGGGACCGGGGAGCTGTTTTTT	.	TRBV19	.	TRBJ2-2
CAWSPGDTEAFF	TGTGCCTGGAGTCCGGGGGACACTGAAGCTTTCTTT	once	TRBV30	.	TRBJ1-1
CASSIDRDRGPWETQYF	TGTGCCAGTAGTATAGACCGGGACAGGGGGCCCTGGGAGACCCAGTACTTC	.	TRBV19	TRBD1	TRBJ2-5
CAWSGTGGNQPQHF	TGTGCCTGGAGTGGGACAGGGGGCAATCAGCCCCAGCATTTT	.	TRBV30	TRBD1	TRBJ1-5
CASSQARQGGDTGELFF	TGCGCCAGCAGCCAAGCAAGACAGGGTGGCGACACCGGGGAGCTGTTTTTT	once	TRBV4-3	TRBD1	TRBJ2-2
CSSSLQTDYGYTF	TGTTCCAGCAGCTTACAAACGGACTATGGCTACACCTTC	.	TRBV7-9	.	TRBJ1-2
CASSLGLLYNSPLHF	TGTGCCAGTAGTCTGGGGCTACTTTATAATTCACCCCTCCACTTT	.	TRBV19	.	TRBJ1-6